Below, 22 T cell receptor beta chains from the same sample are listed, as sequenced in a study of control samples from healthy donors and cancer patients. TCRdb's table, derived via immunoSEQ multiplex PCR, lists solely in-frame clones and lacks some. The table records approximately 100,000 clones, roughly 91% of them present only once. Sample: PBMCs. The receptors originated from a man aged 55 to 70 with lung cancer.

This clone was counted at least ten times. This rearrangement joins TRBV11-3 to TRBJ1-6; possibly TRBD1 for D (5 bases). The V gene lost 5 bases and the J gene lost 9 bases, with 23 bases spanning the gap. The CDR3 is 17 residues long. Germline values: CDR1 SGHNT, CDR2 YENEEA. CDR3 nucleotide sequence: TGTGCCAGCAGCCTGGATGGGGCGGGGGTTTCAGGTTCACCCCTCCACTTT. It codes for CASSLDGAGVSGSPLHF.

V usage is TRBV6-5 and J usage is TRBJ1-6, with D possibly matching TRBD1 (6 bases). CDR1 and CDR2 (germline): MNHEY, SVGAGI. The CDR3 spans 13 residues. V was trimmed by 6 bases and J by 7 bases, leaving 10 bases between them. The CDR3 reads CASRGGLNSPLHF. CDR3 in DNA: TGTGCCAGCAGAGGGGGACTAAATTCACCCCTCCACTTT.

The chain combines TRBV29-1 with TRBJ2-4; 7 bases align to TRBD1. Losses at the gene ends were 4 bases for V and 7 bases for J; bases not matched to a gene: 1. This CDR3 contains 11 residues. Germline V gene data show CDR1 as SQVTM and CDR2 as ANQGSEA. For the CDR3, the DNA is TGCAGCGTTGGACAGGGTAACATTCAGTACTTC. Its translation: CSVGQGNIQYF.

The chain couples TRBV7-9 to TRBJ1-3, with D possibly matching TRBD1 (6 bases). CDR1 and CDR2 (germline): SEHNR, FQNEAQ (reference sequence). V lost 3 bases, J lost 4 bases, and 22 bases lay in between. The CDR3 totals 18 residues. The CDR3 sequence is CASSFSLQGVRRGNTIYF. The CDR3 DNA is TGTGCCAGCAGCTTTTCATTACAGGGAGTCCGGCGAGGAAACACCATATATTTT.

V and J are TRBV11-2 and TRBJ1-5, with D hard to call. Germline V lookup: CDR1 SGHAT, CDR2 FQNNGV. The CDR3 totals 14 residues. V lost 5 bases and J lost 7, with 15 bases in between. The CDR3 DNA reads TGTGCCAGCAGCCCCACGTCAAGGGAACAGCCCCAGCATTTT. It specifies CASSPTSREQPQHF.

This clone was counted at least ten times. This sequence joins TRBV5-6 and TRBJ1-3, with D perhaps TRBD1 (6 bases). Trimming shortened V by 3 bases and J by 0 bases, and 19 bases separated the two germline ends. CDR1 and CDR2 from the germline V gene are SGHDT and YYEEEE. CDR3 length: 18 amino acids. This CDR3 reads CASSSTGQRRASGNTIYF. CDR3 coding DNA: TGTGCCAGCAGCTCCACCGGACAGAGGAGGGCCTCTGGAAACACCATATATTTT.

V and J are TRBV6-5 and TRBJ2-7; 9 bases match TRBD1. The CDR3 spans 12 residues. V gave up 6 bases and J gave up 5 bases; unmatched junction bases: 2. Germline values: CDR1 MNHEY, CDR2 SVGAGI. The CDR3: CASSRDRDEQYF. The CDR3 bases are TGTGCCAGCAGCCGGGACAGGGACGAGCAGTACTTC.

The genes are TRBV6-5 and TRBJ1-1, with D possibly matching TRBD1 (5 bases). The V gene's germline CDR1 is MNHEY and CDR2 SVGAGI. The ends were cut back, 8 bases at V and 6 bases at J, with 13 bases in the middle. The CDR3 has 12 residues. The CDR3 region has the DNA TGTGCCAGCTTCAGGGTCTTTCCTGAAGCTTTCTTT. It yields the protein CASFRVFPEAFF.

This clone was picked up a small number of times. The chain combines TRBV4-2 with TRBJ2-5, with 8 nucleotides matching TRBD2. This CDR3 has 15 residues. Germline CDR1 is LGHNA and CDR2 is YNFKEQ. Germline trimming cut 4 bases from V and 2 bases from J; bases unmatched to any gene: 6. The CDR3 DNA follows: TGTGCCAGCAGCCTCAGCGGGGGATTTCAAGAGACCCAGTACTTC. Its protein is CASSLSGGFQETQYF.

The chain carries TRBV24-1 and TRBJ2-5, with 10 bases lining up with TRBD2. CDR1 KGHDR and CDR2 SFDVKD come from the germline V gene. V gave up 4 bases and J gave up 5 bases; unmatched junction bases: 9. This CDR3 has 16 amino acids. CDR3 bases: TGTGCCACCAGTGACCCTAGCGGGGGCCTTGTGGAGACCCAGTACTTC. Translating gives CATSDPSGGLVETQYF.

The genes are TRBV18 and TRBJ1-3, with 7 bases aligning to TRBD1. The germline gives CDR1 KGHSH, CDR2 LQKENI. V shed 6 bases, J shed 4 bases, and the junction held 3 bases outside the gene matches. The CDR3 length is 13 residues. In nucleotides, the CDR3 is TGTGCCAGCTCTGGGACAGACGGAAACACCATATATTTT. This sequence encodes CASSGTDGNTIYF.

This chain uses TRBV11-3 with TRBJ2-3; 12 bases agree with TRBD2. The CDR3 sequence is 18 residues long. Losses at the gene ends were 1 base for V and 5 bases for J; bases not matched to a gene: 10. CDR1 SGHNT and CDR2 YENEEA come from the germline V gene. CDR3 nucleotide sequence: TGTGCCAGCAGCTTAGGGGCGCTAGCGGGGGGGCCTGGAGATACGCAGTATTTT. Protein: CASSLGALAGGPGDTQYF.

This chain connects TRBV3-1 (or the pseudogene TRBV3-2) to TRBJ2-6; D unresolved. The germline V gene encodes CDR1 LGHDT and CDR2 YNNKEL (reference sequence). There are 16 residues in the CDR3. The V end was cut by 0 bases, the J end by 3 bases, with 9 bases between. CDR3 sequence: CASSQDRTGGANVLTF. The CDR3 coding sequence is TGTGCCAGCAGCCAAGATAGGACGGGTGGGGCCAACGTCCTGACTTTC.

The genes are TRBV30 and TRBJ2-7; 7 nucleotides align to TRBD1. J was trimmed by 6 bases and V by 2 bases; bases with no gene match: 4. This CDR3 is built from 12 residues. Germline V CDR1 and CDR2: GTSNPN, SVGIG (reference sequence). The CDR3 loop reads CAWSRQGSEQYF. CDR3 coding DNA: TGTGCCTGGAGTAGACAGGGCAGCGAGCAGTACTTC.

The chain employs TRBV6-4 and TRBJ1-1; D is possibly TRBD1 (5 bases). CDR1 is MRHNA, CDR2 SNTAGT, per germline. Trimming removed 0 bases from V and 4 bases from J, with 15 bases in between. The CDR3 sequence is 16 residues long. For the CDR3, the DNA is TGTGCCAGCAGTGACTCGCCGGGGCGAGGGATCACTGAAGCTTTCTTT. Protein: CASSDSPGRGITEAFF.

V gene TRBV24-1 combines with J gene TRBJ1-5; D gene ambiguous. V was trimmed by 5 bases and J by 6 bases, leaving 10 bases between them. CDR1 is KGHDR, CDR2 SFDVKD, per germline. The length of the CDR3 is 13 residues. The DNA of the CDR3 is TGTGCCACCAGTGTTGGATTTTTTCAGCCCCAGCATTTT. It yields the protein CATSVGFFQPQHF.

This clone was recorded once. The rearrangement links TRBV9 to TRBJ2-1; possibly TRBD1 or TRBD2 for D (6 bases each). V lost 0 bases and J lost 5, with 12 bases in between. This CDR3 is 15 amino acids long. CDR1 and CDR2 (germline): SGDLS, YYNGEE. This CDR3 is CASSVAGARDNEQFF. The CDR3 nucleotides read TGTGCCAGCAGCGTAGCGGGGGCAAGGGACAATGAGCAGTTCTTC. The full variable domain, rest sourced from reference TRBV9 and TRBJ2-1, is DSGVTQTPKHLITATGQRVTLRCSPRSGDLSVYWYQQSLDQGLQFLIQYYNGEERAKGNILERFSAQQFPDLHSELNLSSLELGDSALYFCASSVAGARDNEQFFGPGTRLTVL.

The gene calls are TRBV13 and TRBJ1-1; perhaps TRBD1 as D (5 bases). V was trimmed by 3 bases and J by 0 bases, leaving 14 bases between them. In germline, CDR1 is PRHDT, CDR2 FYEKMQ (reference sequence). The CDR3 is made up of 16 amino acids. CDR3 residues: CASSLDSGQLNTEAFF. CDR3 nucleotide sequence: TGTGCCAGCAGCTTGGATTCAGGGCAGCTGAACACTGAAGCTTTCTTT.

This rearrangement joins TRBV2 to TRBJ1-1, with D unresolved. The CDR3 has 13 amino acids. Germline CDR1 reads SNHLY; CDR2 reads FYNNEI. Trimming left V 8 bases short and J 4 bases short, with 14 bases between. The CDR3 sequence is CASLRSAATEAFF. In DNA form, the CDR3 reads TGTGCCAGCCTTAGGTCGGCAGCCACTGAAGCTTTCTTT.

The chain links TRBV20-1 to TRBJ2-1, with D unresolved. Germline V gene data show CDR1 as DFQATT and CDR2 as SNEGSKA (reference sequence). The germline V and J ends were trimmed by 4 bases and 5 bases, with 6 bases remaining between them. CDR3 length: 11 residues. CDR3 coding DNA: TGCAGTGCTATCCGACACAATGAGCAGTTCTTC. Translation gives CSAIRHNEQFF.

The chain couples TRBV25-1 to TRBJ2-1; 8 bases map to TRBD2. There are 17 residues in the CDR3. Germline assignment: CDR1 MGHDK and CDR2 SYGVNS. The trim removed 1 base at V and 1 base at J, leaving 6 bases unmatched. CDR3 sequence: CASSEFMSGGSYNEQFF. The CDR3 DNA reads TGTGCCAGCAGTGAATTCATGTCGGGGGGGTCCTACAATGAGCAGTTCTTC. The full variable domain, with the rest looked up from reference TRBV25-1 and TRBJ2-1, is EADIYQTPRYLVIGTGKKITLECSQTMGHDKMYWYQQDPGMELHLIHYSYGVNSTEKGDLSSESTVSRIRTEHFPLTLESARPSHTSQYLCASSEFMSGGSYNEQFFGPGTRLTVL.

This chain uses TRBV4-1 with TRBJ1-5; 9 positions match TRBD1. The CDR3 has 16 residues. The ends lost 4 bases at V and 2 bases at J; junction bases unmatched: 6. The V gene's germline CDR1 is MGHRA and CDR2 YSYEKL. DNA of the CDR3: TGCGCCAGCAGCCTTGTCGGGACAGGGCGCAATCAGCCCCAGCATTTT. Protein: CASSLVGTGRNQPQHF.